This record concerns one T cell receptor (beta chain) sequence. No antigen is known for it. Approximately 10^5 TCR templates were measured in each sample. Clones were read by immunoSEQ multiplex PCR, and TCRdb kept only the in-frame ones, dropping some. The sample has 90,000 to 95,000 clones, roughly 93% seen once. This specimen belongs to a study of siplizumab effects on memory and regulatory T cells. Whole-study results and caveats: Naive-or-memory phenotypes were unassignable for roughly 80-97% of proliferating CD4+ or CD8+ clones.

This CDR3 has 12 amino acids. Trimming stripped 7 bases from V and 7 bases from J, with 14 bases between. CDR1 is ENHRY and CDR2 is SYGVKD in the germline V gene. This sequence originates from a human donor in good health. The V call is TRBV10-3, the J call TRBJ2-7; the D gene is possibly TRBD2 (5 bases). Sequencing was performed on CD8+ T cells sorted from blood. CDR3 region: CAITGGLGEQYF. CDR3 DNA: TGTGCCATCACGGGTGGACTTGGGGAGCAGTACTTC.